The 32 T cell receptor beta chains given below trace back to one sample, sequenced in a study of PD-L1 blockade in urothelial cancer. TCRdb's copy holds only in-frame clones and misses some; the assay was immunoSEQ multiplex PCR. The repertoire includes approximately 91,000 clones, 70% to 90% of them detected once, and approximately 8.4% sits in the top ten. This sample's time point: peripheral blood 6 weeks after treatment start. The sample here was PBMCs, taken around atezolizumab (anti-PD-L1) treatment. These receptors were taken from a man in his sixties or seventies with urothelial cancer.

This clone was observed a single time. The rearrangement uses TRBV15 and TRBJ2-5, with a possible D match to TRBD1 (5 bases). This CDR3 contains 15 residues. The ends were cut back, 4 bases at V and 2 bases at J, with 14 bases in the middle. Germline assignment: CDR1 LNHNV and CDR2 YYDKDF (reference sequence). The CDR3 protein is CATSKGQSPQETQYF. CDR3 nucleotides: TGTGCCACCAGCAAGGGGCAGAGCCCACAAGAGACCCAGTACTTC.

The rearrangement links TRBV4-1 to TRBJ2-1; D gene ambiguous. This CDR3 comprises 15 residues. Germline V gene data show CDR1 as MGHRA and CDR2 as YSYEKL. The V gene lost 3 bases and the J gene lost 0 bases, with 9 bases spanning the gap. DNA for the CDR3: TGCGCCAGCAGCCAGGCCGTACCCTCCTACAATGAGCAGTTCTTC. It translates to CASSQAVPSYNEQFF.

V gene TRBV27 combines with J gene TRBJ2-2; TRBD1 is a possible D gene (6 bases). Trimming took off 8 bases at V and 7 bases at J, with 20 bases between the two ends. This CDR3 is built from 15 residues. CDR1 is MNHEY and CDR2 is SMNVEV in the germline V gene (reference sequence). The CDR3 DNA sequence: TGTGCCAGCCCTCTGAGAGGGGGTAGGGACGGGGAGCTGTTTTTT. It translates to CASPLRGGRDGELFF.

The V and J genes are TRBV6-5 and TRBJ1-5; no clear D. V gave up 8 bases and J gave up 7 bases, with 15 bases separating them. The CDR3 sequence is 13 residues long. CDR1 MNHEY and CDR2 SVGAGI come from the germline V gene. The CDR3, as DNA: TGTGCCAGCTCGAGGTCAGCATCCCAGCCCCAGCATTTT. The encoded protein is CASSRSASQPQHF.

J is TRBJ1-2 and V is TRBV5-4; TRBD1 agrees at 11 bases. Trimming cost V 4 bases and J 5 bases; bases outside gene matches: 10. Germline assignment: CDR1 SGHNT and CDR2 YYREEE (reference sequence). The CDR3 runs to 16 residues. The CDR3 coding sequence is TGTGCCAGCAGCATCTCCGGGACAGGGGGTCGGTATGGCTACACCTTC. Protein product: CASSISGTGGRYGYTF. Combining the CDR3 with reference TRBV5-4 and TRBJ1-2 gives the whole variable domain ETGVTQSPTHLIKTRGQQVTLRCSSQSGHNTVSWYQQALGQGPQFIFQYYREEENGRGNFPPRFSGLQFPNYSSELNVNALELDDSALYLCASSISGTGGRYGYTFGSGTRLTVV.

This clone was found a few times. The genes are TRBV7-2 and TRBJ1-2, with D perhaps matching TRBD1 (6 bases). Germline V lookup: CDR1 SGHTA, CDR2 FQGNSA. V lost 5 bases and J lost 7, with 14 bases in between. The CDR3 loop spans 13 amino acids. DNA for the CDR3: TGTGCCAGCAGCCGTCGGGACATTGGTGGCTACACCTTC. It translates to CASSRRDIGGYTF.

This clone was seen a few times. CDR3 protein: CASSLYPGDDTGELFF. In DNA form, the CDR3 reads TGTGCCAGCAGCTTATACCCGGGAGATGACACCGGGGAGCTGTTTTTT. The chain carries TRBV7-3 and TRBJ2-2, with D possibly TRBD2 on 6 matching bases. Germline V gene sequence: CDR1 SGHTA, CDR2 FQGTGA. The ends were cut back, 2 bases at V and 3 bases at J, with 13 bases in the middle. The CDR3 has 16 residues.

This clone appeared a single time. This chain connects TRBV5-1 to TRBJ1-4, with a weak D call TRBD1 (6 bases). The CDR3 has 14 amino acids. Germline V gene data show CDR1 as SGHRS and CDR2 as YFSETQ. V lost 4 bases, J lost 6 bases, and 13 bases lay in between. The CDR3 here is CASSTDKGDEKLFF. The DNA for the CDR3 is TGCGCCAGCAGCACGGACAAGGGGGATGAAAAACTGTTTTTT.

This rearrangement joins TRBV5-1 to TRBJ2-7; 8 bases are a match to TRBD2. This CDR3 region has 17 residues. Losses at the gene ends were 0 bases for V and 3 bases for J; bases not matched to a gene: 11. Germline V gene data show CDR1 as SGHRS and CDR2 as YFSETQ. The CDR3 reads CASSLGEQAGGLYEQYF. The CDR3 DNA sequence: TGCGCCAGCAGCTTGGGGGAGCAGGCGGGGGGCCTCTACGAGCAGTACTTC.

This sequence joins TRBV29-1 and TRBJ2-3; D perhaps matches TRBD1 (5 bases). The V end lost 2 bases, the J end lost 6 bases, and 9 bases lay between the germline ends. Germline V gene sequence: CDR1 SQVTM, CDR2 ANQGSEA. The CDR3 runs to 12 residues. The CDR3 region has the DNA TGCAGCGTTGAAAGGGGTGCCGATACGCAGTATTTT. Its translation: CSVERGADTQYF.

J is TRBJ1-2 and V is TRBV19; D is possibly TRBD1 (5 bases). This CDR3 spans 16 amino acids. The germline V gene has CDR1 LNHDA and CDR2 SQIVND (reference sequence). Trimming took off 4 bases at V and 4 bases at J, with 19 bases between the two ends. The CDR3 sequence: CASSTSPGEGFYGYTF. The CDR3 DNA follows: TGTGCCAGTAGTACCTCCCCGGGGGAAGGGTTCTATGGCTACACCTTC.

This chain links TRBV19 with TRBJ1-2; TRBD1 matches at 8 bases. This CDR3 region has 14 residues. With V trimmed by 5 bases and J by 3 bases, 5 bases remained unmatched. Germline assignment: CDR1 LNHDA and CDR2 SQIVND (reference sequence). CDR3 coding DNA: TGTGCCAGTAGTTATCAGGGGGCTTACTATGGCTACACCTTC. Translated: CASSYQGAYYGYTF. Variable domain in full (rest from reference TRBV19 and TRBJ1-2): DGGITQSPKYLFRKEGQNVTLSCEQNLNHDAMYWYRQDPGQGLRLIYYSQIVNDFQKGDIAEGYSVSREKKESFPLTVTSAQKNPTAFYLCASSYQGAYYGYTFGSGTRLTVV.

The chain joins TRBV7-3 to TRBJ2-3, with D possibly matching TRBD1 (6 bases). CDR1 SGHTA and CDR2 FQGTGA come from the germline V gene. V lost 4 bases and J 3 bases, leaving 14 bases between the germline ends. There are 15 residues in the CDR3. The CDR3 region is CASSSSPGQTDTQYF. The CDR3 bases are TGTGCCAGCAGCTCCTCTCCGGGACAAACAGATACGCAGTATTTT.

The chain links TRBV4-2 to TRBJ2-4; D unresolved. The CDR3 length is 16 residues. Germline CDR1 and CDR2: LGHNA and YNFKEQ. V lost 0 bases and J lost 1, with 10 bases in between. DNA of the CDR3: TGTGCCAGCAGCCAAGAAACGGTTTCGGCCAAAAACATTCAGTACTTC. Translated: CASSQETVSAKNIQYF.

The chain uses TRBV7-3 and TRBJ2-3, with 9 bases fitting TRBD1. This CDR3 is built from 15 residues. After removal of 5 bases from V and 1 base from J, the junction contained 4 bases not matched to a gene. Per germline, CDR1 SGHTA and CDR2 FQGTGA. CDR3 in amino acids: CASSPWTGGTDTQYF. The CDR3 coding sequence is TGTGCCAGCAGCCCCTGGACAGGGGGCACAGATACGCAGTATTTT.

This chain connects TRBV2 to TRBJ1-4; TRBD1 is a possible D gene (5 bases). This CDR3 comprises 17 residues. V lost 2 bases, J lost 5 bases, and 18 bases lay in between. The V gene's germline CDR1 is SNHLY and CDR2 FYNNEI. CDR3 in amino acids: CASSEFGAVGQNEKLFF. The CDR3 DNA reads as TGTGCCAGCAGTGAATTTGGGGCGGTAGGGCAAAATGAAAAACTGTTTTTT.

This clone turned up a few times. V is TRBV30 and J is TRBJ1-3; D not certain. CDR1 is GTSNPN and CDR2 is SVGIG in the germline V gene (reference sequence). The ends were cut back, 5 bases at V and 0 bases at J, with 5 bases in the middle. The CDR3 covers 12 residues. The CDR3 region is CAWGSSGNTIYF. CDR3 nucleotides: TGTGCCTGGGGTAGCTCTGGAAACACCATATATTTT.

The chain recombines TRBV7-2 with TRBJ2-3; 9 bases match TRBD2. V was pared by 5 bases and J by 4 bases, with 7 bases of the junction left unmatched. Germline lookup yields CDR1 SGHTA and CDR2 FQGNSA. The CDR3 is 15 amino acids. CDR3 loop: CASSLRGGVADTQYF. The DNA for the CDR3 is TGTGCCAGCAGCCTGCGGGGGGGCGTAGCAGATACGCAGTATTTT.

This clone was found once. This sequence joins TRBV29-1 and TRBJ1-4; D not resolved. Germline CDR1 SQVTM, CDR2 ANQGSEA. Trimming shortened V by 3 bases and J by 7 bases, and 9 bases separated the two germline ends. The CDR3 covers 12 residues. The CDR3 coding sequence is TGCAGCGTTGATTCCCCAGGTGAAAAACTGTTTTTT. Its protein is CSVDSPGEKLFF.

J is TRBJ1-1 and V is TRBV9; D perhaps matches TRBD1 (6 bases). V was trimmed by 3 bases and J by 3 bases, leaving 15 bases between them. This CDR3 spans 15 amino acids. Germline V gene lookup returns CDR1 SGDLS and CDR2 YYNGEE. CDR3 DNA sequence: TGTGCCAGCAGCGAGGGGGTAGGAACGTACACTGAAGCTTTCTTT. Translating it yields CASSEGVGTYTEAFF.

The genes are TRBV21-1 and TRBJ1-2; TRBD1 reflects the table's D call only, with no check against the DNA. TRBV21-1 is a listed pseudogene. The CDR3 loop spans 16 amino acids. CDR3 protein: CASSLRKTASNYGYTF. For the CDR3, the DNA is TGTGCCAGCAGCCTTCGGAAGACAGCGTCTAACTATGGCTACACCTTC.

The V call is TRBV15, the J call TRBJ2-3; 9 bases are shared with TRBD1. The ends lost 4 bases at V and 3 bases at J; junction bases unmatched: 5. The germline gives CDR1 LNHNV, CDR2 YYDKDF (reference sequence). This CDR3 has 15 amino acids. The CDR3 here is CATSKNRGRTDTQYF. DNA of the CDR3: TGTGCCACCAGCAAAAACAGGGGGCGGACAGATACGCAGTATTTT.

V and J are TRBV6-1 and TRBJ2-3; tentative D call: TRBD2 (7 bases). The CDR3 consists of 14 residues. Germline lookup yields CDR1 MNHNS and CDR2 SASEGT. Trimming took 8 bases from V and 6 from J, leaving 18 bases between them. The CDR3 DNA is TGTGCCAGCGGGAGGGGGGGCCATTTGGATACGCAGTATTTT. It codes for CASGRGGHLDTQYF.

The chain combines TRBV4-2 with TRBJ1-5, with TRBD1 matching over 7 bases. J lost 5 bases, V lost 4 bases, and 5 bases had no gene match. The CDR3 has 14 residues. Germline-derived CDR1 and CDR2 are LGHNA and YNFKEQ. The CDR3 here is CASSLKGADQPQHF. In DNA, the CDR3 is TGTGCCAGCAGCCTCAAGGGGGCTGATCAGCCCCAGCATTTT.

This clone was found a few times. This CDR3 is also generated by other DNA sequences in the sample. The CDR3 bases are TGTGCCAGCAGCCCCGGGGGGGGGCAAGGAGATACGCAGTATTTT. It is translated as CASSPGGGQGDTQYF. The V and J genes are TRBV5-4 and TRBJ2-3; 8 nucleotides match TRBD2. The V gene end was trimmed by 4 bases and the J gene end by 5 bases; junction bases not matched to a gene: 9. The CDR3 consists of 15 residues. Germline V gives CDR1 SGHNT, CDR2 YYREEE (reference sequence).

This sequence joins TRBV10-3 and TRBJ1-2, with 10 bases matching TRBD1. This CDR3 is built from 14 residues. V lost 6 bases and J lost 2; bases outside the gene matches: 3. The germline gives CDR1 ENHRY, CDR2 SYGVKD. CDR3 DNA sequence: TGTGCCATCAGCGGGGACAGGGGAAACTATGGCTACACCTTC. It is translated as CAISGDRGNYGYTF.

The chain carries TRBV7-6 and TRBJ2-3, with 10 bases aligning to TRBD1. J was trimmed by 4 bases and V by 5 bases; bases with no gene match: 6. Germline V CDR1 and CDR2: SGHVS, FNYEAQ. CDR3 size: 15 residues. In nucleotides, the CDR3 is TGTGCCAGCAGCGCCGGACAGGGGGTGGCAGATACGCAGTATTTT. The encoded protein is CASSAGQGVADTQYF. Filled out from reference TRBV7-6 and TRBJ2-3, the complete variable domain reads GAGVSQSPRYKVTKRGQDVALRCDPISGHVSLYWYRQALGQGPEFLTYFNYEAQQDKSGLPNDRFSAERPEGSISTLTIQRTEQRDSAMYRCASSAGQGVADTQYFGPGTRLTVL.

V and J are TRBV19 and TRBJ2-3; 11 nucleotides line up with TRBD2. The CDR3 is 15 amino acids. The V segment lost 9 bases and the J segment 5 bases; nucleotides outside the gene matches: 10. Germline V gene data show CDR1 as LNHDA and CDR2 as SQIVND (reference sequence). The CDR3 spells CASDISGGVRDTQYF. Written as DNA, the CDR3 is TGTGCCAGCGACATTAGCGGGGGGGTCAGAGATACGCAGTATTTT. Together with reference TRBV19 and TRBJ2-3, the CDR3 gives the full variable domain: DGGITQSPKYLFRKEGQNVTLSCEQNLNHDAMYWYRQDPGQGLRLIYYSQIVNDFQKGDIAEGYSVSREKKESFPLTVTSAQKNPTAFYLCASDISGGVRDTQYFGPGTRLTVL.

This clone has just a few counts. This chain connects TRBV4-1 to TRBJ2-1, with TRBD1 identical over 10 bases. In germline, CDR1 is MGHRA, CDR2 YSYEKL. The CDR3 contains 18 residues. Trimming at V came to 3 bases and at J to 8 bases, leaving 16 bases not matched to a gene. CDR3 in DNA: TGCGCCAGCAGCCAGTACCCGGGAGGGACAGGGGAAATCCATGAGCAGTTCTTC. Translating it yields CASSQYPGGTGEIHEQFF.

The chain is built from TRBV19 and TRBJ2-2, with D unresolved. The V gene's germline CDR1 is LNHDA and CDR2 SQIVND (reference sequence). The CDR3 is made up of 14 amino acids. V was shortened by 2 bases and J by 6 bases, with 10 bases between the two germline ends. CDR3 sequence reads: CASSIWARSGELFF. CDR3 DNA: TGTGCCAGTAGTATATGGGCAAGATCCGGGGAGCTGTTTTTT.

The rearrangement uses TRBV4-1 and TRBJ2-2; perhaps TRBD2 as D (5 bases). CDR1 MGHRA and CDR2 YSYEKL come from the germline V gene. The CDR3 consists of 13 residues. Trimming cost V 4 bases and J 5 bases, with 8 bases left between them. CDR3 protein: CASSPPGTGELFF. The CDR3, as DNA: TGCGCCAGCAGCCCCCCGGGAACCGGGGAGCTGTTTTTT.

This clone was seen more than once but under ten times. This chain joins TRBV2 and TRBJ1-2; D perhaps matches TRBD1 (6 bases). Trimming stripped 6 bases from V and 4 bases from J, with 9 bases between. The CDR3 totals 12 residues. Germline CDR1 SNHLY, CDR2 FYNNEI. CDR3 in DNA: TGTGCCAGCAGGGCGGACAGCTATGGCTACACCTTC. The encoded protein is CASRADSYGYTF.